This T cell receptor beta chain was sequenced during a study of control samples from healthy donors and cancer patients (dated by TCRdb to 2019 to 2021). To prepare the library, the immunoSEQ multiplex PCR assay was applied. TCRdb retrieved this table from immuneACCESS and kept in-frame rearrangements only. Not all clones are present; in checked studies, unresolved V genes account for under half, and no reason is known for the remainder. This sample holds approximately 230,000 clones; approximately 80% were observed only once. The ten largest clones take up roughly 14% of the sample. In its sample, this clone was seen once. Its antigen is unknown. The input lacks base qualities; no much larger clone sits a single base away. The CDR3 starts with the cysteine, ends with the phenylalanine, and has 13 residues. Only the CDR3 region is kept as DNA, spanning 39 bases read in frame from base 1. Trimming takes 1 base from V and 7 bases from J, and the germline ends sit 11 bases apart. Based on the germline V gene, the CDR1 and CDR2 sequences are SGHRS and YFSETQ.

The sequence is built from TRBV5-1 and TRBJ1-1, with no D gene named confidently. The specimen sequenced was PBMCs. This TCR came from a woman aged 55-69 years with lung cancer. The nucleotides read TGCGCCAGCAGCTTGATATCGGACGGTGAAGCTTTCTTT. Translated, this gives CASSLISDGEAFF.